The 8 T cell receptor beta chains presented below share a single source sample, sequenced in a study of shared clonotypes between healthy human individuals. Cells designated naive CD8 were CD45RO-negative and were positively selected for CCR7, with terminally differentiated effector memory CD45RA+ cells excluded. Here immunoSEQ multiplex PCR was the method, and the copy in TCRdb shows in-frame clones only, minus some. The sample gives roughly 600,000 clones, roughly 98% of which show up once; around 0.3% is in the top ten. Material for sequencing was naive CD8+ T cells sorted from blood. Source of these receptors: a man in his thirties or forties in good health.

The chain combines TRBV7-9 with TRBJ2-1; TRBD2 matches at 8 bases. The CDR3 extends over 15 amino acids. After removal of 5 bases from V and 7 bases from J, the junction contained 10 bases not matched to a gene. CDR1 SEHNR and CDR2 FQNEAQ come from the germline V gene (reference sequence). The DNA of the CDR3 is TGTGCCAGCAGCGTGGTGGGGACTAGACGGAATGAGCAGTTCTTC. The encoded protein is CASSVVGTRRNEQFF.

This clone was found once. The chain recombines TRBV28 with TRBJ2-7; 7 nucleotides align to TRBD2. The CDR3 spans 14 residues. Per the germline V gene, CDR1 is MDHEN and CDR2 is SYDVKM. The J segment lost 2 bases and the V segment lost 4 bases, leaving 5 bases of the junction unmatched. The CDR3 here is CASSSSGTTYEQYF. The CDR3 region has the DNA TGTGCCAGCAGTTCATCCGGGACTACCTACGAGCAGTACTTC.

This sequence joins TRBV5-5 and TRBJ2-7; D ambiguous. Germline V lookup: CDR1 SGHKS, CDR2 YYEKEE (reference sequence). This CDR3 is 13 amino acids long. V was pared by 0 bases and J by 1 base, with 5 bases between. The CDR3 sequence: CASSLVPSYEQYF. CDR3 in DNA: TGTGCCAGCAGCTTGGTTCCTTCCTACGAGCAGTACTTC. The full variable domain, rest sourced from reference TRBV5-5 and TRBJ2-7, is DAGVTQSPTHLIKTRGQQVTLRCSPISGHKSVSWYQQVLGQGPQFIFQYYEKEERGRGNFPDRFSARQFPNYSSELNVNALLLGDSALYLCASSLVPSYEQYFGPGTRLTVT.

This chain connects TRBV5-4 to TRBJ2-5; a possible D gene is TRBD1 (6 bases). The CDR3 contains 13 residues. V lost 0 bases and J lost 4, with 7 bases in between. Germline CDR1 reads SGHNT; CDR2 reads YYREEE (reference sequence). The CDR3, as DNA: TGTGCCAGCAGCTTGGGGGGGCCAGAGACCCAGTACTTC. Translated, it gives CASSLGGPETQYF.

The rearrangement links TRBV4-3 to TRBJ1-3, with D possibly matching TRBD1 (5 bases). The CDR3 is 19 residues long. Germline CDR1 is LGHNA and CDR2 is YSLEER. Trimming pared 0 bases from V and 0 bases from J, leaving 18 bases between. The CDR3 loop is CASSQDLWGRTHSGNTIYF. Here the CDR3 DNA reads TGCGCCAGCAGCCAAGATCTTTGGGGACGGACCCACTCTGGAAACACCATATATTTT.

The J gene is TRBJ2-7, the V gene TRBV7-9, with a weak D call TRBD1 (5 bases). V was trimmed by 2 bases and J by 5 bases, leaving 13 bases between them. This CDR3 is 14 amino acids long. Germline-derived CDR1 and CDR2 are SEHNR and FQNEAQ (reference sequence). CDR3 sequence (DNA): TGTGCCAGCAGCTTATTCGGTTCAGGGAACGAGCAGTACTTC. It yields the protein CASSLFGSGNEQYF.

The V gene is TRBV9, the J gene TRBJ2-1, with unresolved D. The germline V and J ends were trimmed by 7 bases and 2 bases, with 7 bases remaining between them. The CDR3 is 12 residues long. Looked up from germline, CDR1 is SGDLS and CDR2 is YYNGEE. This chain's CDR3 is CASAQAYNEQFF. CDR3 nucleotides: TGTGCCAGCGCCCAGGCCTACAATGAGCAGTTCTTC.

The chain is built from TRBV27 and TRBJ2-1; 7 nucleotides agree with TRBD2. Germline CDR1 MNHEY, CDR2 SMNVEV (reference sequence). The V and J ends lost 6 bases and 5 bases, in that order; junction bases with no gene match: 10. CDR3 length equals 15 residues. CDR3 in DNA: TGTGCCAGCAGAGGGGTCGGGAGGTATGACAATGAGCAGTTCTTC. Its translation is CASRGVGRYDNEQFF.